These 16 T cell receptor beta chains share one sample of origin, sequenced in a study of T cells in Graves' hyperthyroidism and ophthalmopathy (dated by TCRdb to between 2017 and 2020). The library came from multiplex PCR. The sequencing machine was an Illumina HiSeq 2000. TCR beta CDR3 regions were amplified from RNA transcripts. The first round of RT-PCR for the TCR CDR3 was performed with the HTBI primer set and the Qiagen OneStep RT-PCR kit. The public reads were reprocessed in TCRdb via fastp at Q25 and MiXCR, keeping in-frame beta chains. Identical CDR3 proteins give one entry, which carries the most common genes and DNA. This sample is represented by about 270,000 distinct CDR3 sequences; 22% of them were singletons. About 60% of the sample belongs to the ten largest clones. Sample: blood. The origin of the receptors is a man aged 25-45 years with Graves' ophthalmopathy.

This clonotype was seen repeatedly, ten times or more. V and J are TRBV2 and TRBJ2-7, with TRBD1 matching over 8 bases. Germline-derived CDR1 and CDR2 are SNHLY and FYNNEI. The CDR3 spans 15 residues. Trimming cost V 6 bases and J 0 bases; bases outside gene matches: 7. CDR3 in DNA: TGTGCCAGCAGCTTTGACAGGGGAAGCTCCTACGAGCAGTACTTC. Translating it yields CASSFDRGSSYEQYF. Filled out from reference TRBV2 and TRBJ2-7, the complete variable domain reads EPEVTQTPSHQVTQMGQEVILRCVPISNHLYFYWYRQILGQKVEFLVSFYNNEISEKSEIFDDQFSVERPDGSNFTLKIRSTKLEDSAMYFCASSFDRGSSYEQYFGPGTRLTVT.

The genes are TRBV7-3 and TRBJ2-7; 12 bases align to TRBD2. The V segment lost 4 bases and the J segment 9 bases; nucleotides outside the gene matches: 7. CDR3 length equals 14 residues. Germline V gene data show CDR1 as SGHTA and CDR2 as FQGTGA. The chain's CDR3 is CASSSRTSGKWQYF. The CDR3, as DNA: TGTGCCAGCAGCTCCCGGACTAGCGGGAAGTGGCAGTACTTC.

The chain employs TRBV19 and TRBJ2-7, with 15 bases that match TRBD2. The germline V gene encodes CDR1 LNHDA and CDR2 SQIVND (reference sequence). The CDR3 covers 18 residues. V dropped 7 bases and J dropped 7; count of bases not matched to a gene: 17. CDR3 sequence: CASISRTSGRAPTGEQYF. The CDR3 nucleotides read TGTGCCAGTATCTCACGGACTAGCGGGAGGGCCCCGACAGGGGAGCAGTACTTC.

DNA for the CDR3: TGCAGTGCTAGAGGGACAGGACGCACCCTCACCTACGAGCAGTACTTC. This codes for CSARGTGRTLTYEQYF. The V gene is TRBV20-1, the J gene TRBJ2-7; 7 positions agree with TRBD1. This CDR3 has 16 residues. The J segment lost 2 bases and the V segment lost 1 base, leaving 11 bases of the junction unmatched. Germline loops: CDR1 DFQATT, CDR2 SNEGSKA (reference sequence).

The chain carries TRBV10-3 and TRBJ2-3, with 9 positions matching TRBD2. CDR3 length: 14 amino acids. V lost 6 bases to trimming and J lost 4 bases; unmatched junction nucleotides: 5. The germline V gene has CDR1 ENHRY and CDR2 SYGVKD. The CDR3 loop is CAISDSGSSDTQYF. The DNA for the CDR3 is TGTGCCATCAGCGATAGCGGGAGCTCAGATACGCAGTATTTT.

Concerning this clonotype itself: Mismatch with germline at one junction end may stem from a read error. The chain recombines TRBV15 with TRBJ1-4; 7 bases fit TRBD1. CDR1 is LNHNV and CDR2 is YYDKDF in the germline V gene (reference sequence). The CDR3 has 16 residues. The CDR3 DNA reads as TGTGCCACCAGCAGAGATCCAGGGGGTAATAATGGAAAACTGTTTTTT. Translating gives CATSRDPGGNNGKLFF.

J is TRBJ1-1 and V is TRBV18, with 7 bases aligning to TRBD1. The junction had 13 bases not matched to a gene; V was cut back by 5 bases and J by 4 bases. CDR1 is KGHSH, CDR2 LQKENI, per germline. The CDR3 covers 16 residues. CDR3 sequence: CASSASGTESTTEAFF. CDR3 sequence (DNA): TGTGCCAGCTCAGCTTCCGGGACAGAGTCGACCACTGAAGCTTTCTTT.

Notes on this clonotype: This sequence may be a read error, since a much larger clone differs from it by one base. V usage is TRBV20-1 and J usage is TRBJ2-1, with 11 bases aligning to TRBD2. The CDR3 length is 14 residues. Germline V gene data show CDR1 as DFQATT and CDR2 as SNEGSKA (reference sequence). The CDR3 nucleotides read TGCAGTGCTAGCCAAGTAGCGGGAGGGGATGAGCGGTTCTTC. Translation gives CSASQVAGGDERFF.

This chain connects TRBV12-3 or TRBV12-4 to TRBJ1-2, with 8 bases that match TRBD1. This CDR3 is built from 14 residues. V shed 5 bases and J 4 bases; nucleotides not matched to a gene: 6. This CDR3 is CASSVTGDTYGYTF. Written as DNA, the CDR3 is TGTGCCAGCAGTGTGACAGGGGACACCTATGGCTACACCTTC.

This clonotype has a count of ten or more. The rearrangement uses TRBV27 and TRBJ1-5; maybe TRBD1 (5 bases). CDR3 length equals 13 residues. The V gene lost 5 bases and the J gene lost 5 bases, with 10 bases spanning the gap. Germline V gene data show CDR1 as MNHEY and CDR2 as SMNVEV (reference sequence). CDR3 residues: CASSKGTYQPQHF. CDR3 DNA sequence: TGTGCCAGCAGTAAAGGGACTTATCAGCCCCAGCATTTT.

This clonotype was observed at least ten times. The rearrangement joins TRBV3-1 to TRBJ2-1; maybe TRBD2 (5 bases). Trimming removed 0 bases at V and 2 bases at J, with 14 bases between. This CDR3 spans 17 amino acids. In germline, CDR1 is LGHDT, CDR2 YNNKEL (reference sequence). CDR3 DNA sequence: TGTGCCAGCAGCCAAGATTTCCGGGATATAACCTACAATGAGCAGTTCTTC. Protein sequence: CASSQDFRDITYNEQFF.

This clonotype occurred many times. The chain couples TRBV27 to TRBJ2-7; TRBD2 matches at 13 bases. The junction had 9 bases not matched to a gene; V was cut back by 7 bases and J by 3 bases. The CDR3 has 16 amino acids. The germline V gene encodes CDR1 MNHEY and CDR2 SMNVEV (reference sequence). CDR3 DNA: TGTGCCAGCAACCGACCTGGGACTAGCGGGGACTACGAGCAGTACTTC. Translation gives CASNRPGTSGDYEQYF.

This chain connects TRBV14 to TRBJ2-1; 9 bases match TRBD2. CDR1 is SGHDN and CDR2 is FVKESK in the germline V gene. This CDR3 region has 15 residues. Trimming at V came to 8 bases and at J to 6 bases, leaving 11 bases not matched to a gene. In nucleotides, the CDR3 is TGTGCCAGCGGATCTGGGGGCGGGAGGGCCAATGAGCAGTTCTTC. Translating gives CASGSGGGRANEQFF.

The chain joins TRBV12-3 or TRBV12-4 to TRBJ1-2; 7 positions agree with TRBD1. Trimming at V came to 5 bases and at J to 7 bases, leaving 7 bases not matched to a gene. The CDR3 extends over 13 amino acids. In nucleotides, the CDR3 is TGTGCCAGCAGTCCGACAGGGCCTCGTGGCTACACCTTC. Protein product: CASSPTGPRGYTF.

The CDR3 loop reads CASSQDYMRFSQNIQYF. The CDR3 DNA is TGTGCCAGCAGCCAAGATTACATGAGATTCAGCCAAAACATTCAGTACTTC. V gene TRBV3-1 combines with J gene TRBJ2-4; D is ambiguous. Germline CDR1 reads LGHDT; CDR2 reads YNNKEL (reference sequence). The V end lost 0 bases, the J end lost 5 bases, and 17 bases lay between the germline ends. The CDR3 extends over 17 amino acids.

There are many counts of this clonotype. The chain carries TRBV20-1 and TRBJ1-2; 12 bases match TRBD1. The length of the CDR3 is 15 residues. Germline V gene data show CDR1 as DFQATT and CDR2 as SNEGSKA (reference sequence). V gave up 5 bases and J gave up 4 bases; unmatched junction bases: 8. The CDR3 spells CSAVHGTGGPYGYTF. In DNA, the CDR3 is TGCAGTGCTGTCCACGGGACAGGGGGCCCCTATGGCTACACCTTC.